The next 22 T cell receptor beta chains were all read from a single sample in a study of blood T cell repertoires in COVID-19. Assay: immunoSEQ multiplex PCR; the TCRdb copy retains only in-frame clones and omits some. The sample shows about 27,000 clones, about 83% of them seen only once. The source material was peripheral blood. The receptor source for this set is an older man with active COVID-19.

The CDR3: CASSYSQGIPEAFF. The CDR3, as DNA: TGTGCCAGCAGTTACTCGCAGGGCATCCCTGAAGCTTTCTTT. The chain combines TRBV6-5 with TRBJ1-1; weak D call: TRBD1 (5 bases). V was pared by 0 bases and J by 6 bases, with 11 bases between. In germline, CDR1 is MNHEY, CDR2 SVGAGI. The CDR3 is 14 residues long.

V usage is TRBV18 and J usage is TRBJ2-5; TRBD1 matches 8 bases. Trimming removed 4 bases from V and 2 bases from J; junction bases left unmatched: 6. The CDR3 has 15 residues. The germline gives CDR1 KGHSH, CDR2 LQKENI. CDR3 amino acids: CASSRTGLTQETQYF. DNA of the CDR3: TGTGCCAGCTCACGGACAGGGCTGACTCAAGAGACCCAGTACTTC.

V gene TRBV5-1 combines with J gene TRBJ2-3; TRBD1 agrees at 8 bases. Germline-derived CDR1 and CDR2 are SGHRS and YFSETQ. The CDR3 sequence is 16 residues long. J was trimmed by 7 bases and V by 4 bases; bases with no gene match: 14. The CDR3 DNA is TGCGCCAGCAGCCCCGAGGCGCCAGGGGGCCGACATACGCAGTATTTT. Residues: CASSPEAPGGRHTQYF.

This clone is categorized as large. Different DNA sequences within this sample yield the same CDR3. The V gene is TRBV6-5, the J gene TRBJ2-7, with 7 bases fitting TRBD1. The ends lost 2 bases at V and 3 bases at J; junction bases unmatched: 7. The CDR3 loop spans 15 amino acids. Germline CDR1 is MNHEY and CDR2 is SVGAGI. CDR3 loop: CASSYGAGGGYEQYF. CDR3 bases: TGTGCCAGCAGTTACGGGGCAGGGGGTGGCTACGAGCAGTACTTC.

V and J are TRBV9 and TRBJ1-4, with D tentatively TRBD1 (5 bases). Germline V gene sequence: CDR1 SGDLS, CDR2 YYNGEE. The V end was cut by 1 base, the J end by 3 bases, with 7 bases between. This CDR3 region has 14 residues. The CDR3 bases are TGTGCCAGCAGCGTACAGGGTCCTAATGAAAAACTGTTTTTT. Residues: CASSVQGPNEKLFF.

The genes are TRBV5-1 and TRBJ1-1, with a tentative D call TRBD1 (5 bases). The CDR3 totals 18 residues. Germline V gene sequence: CDR1 SGHRS, CDR2 YFSETQ. V was clipped by 1 base and J by 2 bases, with 21 bases between them. CDR3 loop: CASSLWGSLQAYNTEAFF. In DNA form, the CDR3 reads TGCGCCAGCAGCTTGTGGGGAAGCTTACAGGCCTATAACACTGAAGCTTTCTTT.

In DNA, the CDR3 is TGTGCCAGCAGCCAAGATCTGCAGGCCTCAGCTTTCTTT. Translated, it gives CASSQDLQASAFF. The chain has TRBV3-1 (or the pseudogene TRBV3-2) and TRBJ1-1; D gene ambiguous. Looked up from germline, CDR1 is LGHDT and CDR2 is YNNKEL (reference sequence). V was trimmed by 0 bases and J by 10 bases, leaving 12 bases between them. This CDR3 has 13 residues.

This chain links TRBV21-1 with TRBJ2-7; the D segment call TRBD1 is taken from the table without a DNA check. TRBV21-1 is a pseudogene segment. CDR3 size: 15 residues. DNA for the CDR3: TGTGCCAGCAGCTTCCGACAGGGCTACCCTAACGAGCAGTACTTC. The encoded protein is CASSFRQGYPNEQYF.

The chain has TRBV7-9 and TRBJ1-1, with D possibly being TRBD1 (5 bases). The CDR3 has 13 amino acids. Germline CDR1 reads SEHNR; CDR2 reads FQNEAQ (reference sequence). V was cut by 5 bases and J by 1 base, with 8 bases left in between. The CDR3: CASSPQANTEAFF. Here the CDR3 DNA reads TGTGCCAGCAGCCCACAGGCGAACACTGAAGCTTTCTTT.

This rearrangement joins TRBV7-3 to TRBJ2-1; 7 nucleotides line up with TRBD2. This CDR3 has 13 amino acids. Germline-derived CDR1 and CDR2 are SGHTA and FQGTGA. After removal of 5 bases from V and 7 bases from J, the junction contained 5 bases not matched to a gene. The CDR3, as DNA: TGTGCCAGCAGCATACTCGGGAGGAATGAGCAGTTCTTC. It is translated as CASSILGRNEQFF.

This chain uses TRBV9 with TRBJ2-3; D gene ambiguous. CDR3 length: 13 amino acids. The germline V gene has CDR1 SGDLS and CDR2 YYNGEE. V lost 2 bases and J lost 0, with 4 bases in between. The chain's CDR3 is CASSVLSTDTQYF. In DNA, the CDR3 is TGTGCCAGCAGCGTCCTAAGCACAGATACGCAGTATTTT.

The gene calls are TRBV5-5 and TRBJ2-5, with 8 positions matching TRBD1. V trimming: 3 bases; J trimming: 2 bases; junction bases outside the gene matches: 3. CDR3 length: 14 residues. Germline-derived CDR1 and CDR2 are SGHKS and YYEKEE (reference sequence). The CDR3 nucleotides are TGTGCCAGCAGCTCGGACAGGGTACAAGAGACCCAGTACTTC. It specifies CASSSDRVQETQYF.

The chain links TRBV5-1 to TRBJ1-2, with a possible D match to TRBD1 (6 bases). V was pared by 9 bases and J by 2 bases, with 17 bases between. In germline, CDR1 is SGHRS, CDR2 YFSETQ. This CDR3 region has 14 residues. CDR3 protein: CATGYGGANYGYTF. The CDR3 DNA reads TGCGCCACCGGGTATGGGGGCGCCAACTATGGCTACACCTTC. The full variable domain, its missing parts supplied by reference TRBV5-1 and TRBJ1-2, is KAGVTQTPRYLIKTRGQQVTLSCSPISGHRSVSWYQQTPGQGLQFLFEYFSETQRNKGNFPGRFSGRQFSNSRSEMNVSTLELGDSALYLCATGYGGANYGYTFGSGTRLTVV.

This clone has just a few counts. Sequence at one end of the junction differs from germline and may be a read error. This sequence joins TRBV7-7 and TRBJ1-5; D gene ambiguous. Germline assignment: CDR1 SSHAT and CDR2 FNYEAQ (reference sequence). The CDR3 is made up of 13 amino acids. The CDR3 DNA reads as TGTGCTAGCAGCGAGCGGGTGGGGCAGCCCCAGCATTTT. Its translation: CASSERVGQPQHF.

The J gene is TRBJ1-1, the V gene TRBV28; D not certain. The CDR3 totals 12 residues. Trimming stripped 1 base from V and 11 bases from J, with 11 bases between. Germline-derived CDR1 and CDR2 are MDHEN and SYDVKM. CDR3 in amino acids: CASSLYGASAFF. The CDR3, as DNA: TGTGCCAGCAGTTTATATGGAGCTAGCGCTTTCTTT.

V gene TRBV4-2 combines with J gene TRBJ1-2, with 11 bases lining up with TRBD1. The CDR3 is made up of 15 amino acids. Germline V gene lookup returns CDR1 LGHNA and CDR2 YNFKEQ. The V gene end was trimmed by 4 bases and the J gene end by 1 base; junction bases not matched to a gene: 2. The CDR3 spells CASSLGTGGNYGYTF. The CDR3 nucleotides are TGTGCCAGCAGCCTAGGGACAGGGGGTAACTATGGCTACACCTTC.

This chain joins TRBV6-6 and TRBJ1-2; D might be TRBD1 (5 bases). Trimming stripped 5 bases from V and 6 bases from J, with 10 bases between. Per the germline V gene, CDR1 is MNHNY and CDR2 is SVGAGI (reference sequence). The CDR3 extends over 12 amino acids. CDR3 DNA sequence: TGTGCCAGCAGTCTCCCGGGGGATGGCTACACCTTC. Residues: CASSLPGDGYTF.

The V gene is TRBV19, the J gene TRBJ2-3; TRBD2 matches at 8 bases. This CDR3 is 16 amino acids long. Germline V gene sequence: CDR1 LNHDA, CDR2 SQIVND (reference sequence). V shed 3 bases, J shed 2 bases, and the junction held 7 bases outside the gene matches. The CDR3 coding sequence is TGTGCCAGTAGTATCCGGGGGACTAGGTACACAGATACGCAGTATTTT. Amino acid sequence: CASSIRGTRYTDTQYF.

The CDR3 sequence: CASSFSSGRGNEQFF. CDR3 nucleotide sequence: TGTGCCAGCAGCTTCTCTAGCGGGAGGGGCAATGAGCAGTTCTTC. The chain uses TRBV11-2 and TRBJ2-1; 12 bases agree with TRBD2. V shed 3 bases, J shed 6 bases, and the junction held 3 bases outside the gene matches. CDR1 SGHAT and CDR2 FQNNGV come from the germline V gene. The CDR3 loop spans 15 amino acids. The variable domain in full, completed from reference TRBV11-2 and TRBJ2-1, reads EAGVAQSPRYKIIEKRQSVAFWCNPISGHATLYWYQQILGQGPKLLIQFQNNGVVDDSQLPKDRFSAERLKGVDSTLKIQPAKLEDSAVYLCASSFSSGRGNEQFFGPGTRLTVL.

This rearrangement joins TRBV5-5 to TRBJ2-7; D remains ambiguous. Per the germline V gene, CDR1 is SGHKS and CDR2 is YYEKEE (reference sequence). The CDR3 has 13 amino acids. The V gene lost 2 bases and the J gene lost 4 bases, with 10 bases spanning the gap. CDR3 sequence reads: CASSFSNTYEQYF. CDR3 DNA sequence: TGTGCCAGCAGCTTCTCGAACACGTACGAGCAGTACTTC.

The chain recombines TRBV4-1 with TRBJ1-3, with no clear D. The CDR3 extends over 16 amino acids. CDR1 MGHRA and CDR2 YSYEKL come from the germline V gene. Trimming shortened V by 0 bases and J by 0 bases, and 9 bases separated the two germline ends. The CDR3 bases are TGCGCCAGCAGCCAAGATAGTGGCGGCTCTGGAAACACCATATATTTT. It is translated as CASSQDSGGSGNTIYF.

V is TRBV18 and J is TRBJ1-1; 8 nucleotides line up with TRBD1. Per the germline V gene, CDR1 is KGHSH and CDR2 is LQKENI. V lost 4 bases to trimming and J lost 1 base; unmatched junction nucleotides: 5. This CDR3 has 15 residues. The CDR3 loop is CASSQLQGANTEAFF. CDR3 DNA: TGTGCCAGCTCACAGCTTCAGGGGGCGAACACTGAAGCTTTCTTT.